Below, 8 T cell receptor beta chains from the same sample are listed, as sequenced in a study of identical twins (dated by TCRdb to 2016 to 2018). Libraries were prepared through 5' RACE. For sequencing, an Illumina HiSeq 2000 was employed. TCRdb handled the public reads itself, with Q25 trimming in fastp and clone calling in MiXCR, and kept productive beta chains. Every distinct CDR3 protein forms one entry, paired with its most common genes and DNA. Counted in this sample were about 470,000 distinct CDR3 sequences; about 24% of them appeared once. The top ten clonotypes cover approximately 2.9% of the sample. The data were also submitted as part of a second study, on T cells expressing NK-cell markers.

Sequencing was carried out using CD4+ T cells sorted from blood. The source of these receptors is a woman aged 18 to 35 in good health.

The J gene is TRBJ2-1, the V gene TRBV5-1; possibly TRBD2 for D (6 bases). Per germline, CDR1 SGHRS and CDR2 YFSETQ. Trimming pared 6 bases from V and 5 bases from J, leaving 15 bases between. The CDR3 covers 14 residues. The CDR3 nucleotides read TGCGCCAGCACCCAGACCCTAGCGAACAATGAGCAGTTCTTC. This translates into CASTQTLANNEQFF.

A few counts support this clonotype. V usage is TRBV3-1 and J usage is TRBJ2-1, with D unresolved. CDR1 is LGHDT, CDR2 YNNKEL, per germline (reference sequence). This CDR3 region has 13 residues. V was pared by 5 bases and J by 8 bases, with 13 bases between. CDR3 in amino acids: CASSSKTSHEQFF. CDR3 DNA: TGTGCCAGCAGCTCAAAAACCAGTCATGAGCAGTTCTTC.

This chain links TRBV12-3 or TRBV12-4 with TRBJ1-5; the D is unclear. Trimming stripped 5 bases from V and 7 bases from J, with 15 bases between. The CDR3 covers 14 residues. The CDR3 DNA follows: TGTGCCAGCAGTCCAACCCCCAGGAACCAGCCCCAGCATTTT. Translation: CASSPTPRNQPQHF.

The chain has TRBV29-1 and TRBJ2-3, with 13 positions matching TRBD2. J lost 4 bases, V lost 7 bases, and 8 bases had no gene match. Germline V CDR1 and CDR2: SQVTM, ANQGSEA. This CDR3 contains 15 residues. The CDR3 coding sequence is TGCAGCGCCCAACTTGGGACTAGCGGGGCAGATACGCAGTATTTT. Translation gives CSAQLGTSGADTQYF.

This clonotype was seen a single time. The rearrangement links TRBV11-2 to TRBJ2-3; perhaps TRBD1 as D (5 bases). Between the trimmed V and J ends, which lost 1 base and 4 bases, there was a span of 6 bases. This CDR3 region has 13 residues. Per the germline V gene, CDR1 is SGHAT and CDR2 is FQNNGV. This CDR3 is CASSLGQSDTQYF. CDR3 coding DNA: TGTGCCAGCAGCTTAGGACAGTCAGATACGCAGTATTTT.

The rearrangement links TRBV5-4 to TRBJ2-7, with 12 positions matching TRBD2. Trimming took 4 bases from V and 2 from J; bases not matched to a gene: 4. The CDR3 is 15 residues long. CDR1 is SGHNT, CDR2 YYREEE, per germline (reference sequence). The CDR3: CASSQTSGGTYEQYF. The DNA of the CDR3 is TGTGCCAGCAGCCAGACTAGCGGGGGCACCTACGAGCAGTACTTC.

The V call is TRBV10-3, the J call TRBJ1-2; maybe TRBD1 (6 bases). Trimming shortened V by 7 bases and J by 7 bases, and 16 bases separated the two germline ends. From germline, CDR1 is ENHRY and CDR2 SYGVKD. This CDR3 has 13 amino acids. As DNA, the CDR3 is TGTGCCATCACTCCGGACAGAGACGTTGGCTACACCTTC. Its protein is CAITPDRDVGYTF.

This clonotype was counted ten times or more. V is TRBV20-1 and J is TRBJ2-1, with D possibly matching TRBD1 (5 bases). Per germline, CDR1 DFQATT and CDR2 SNEGSKA (reference sequence). The V end was cut by 6 bases, the J end by 0 bases, with 15 bases between. The CDR3 totals 15 residues. The CDR3 sequence: CSAEPRVSSYNEQFF. The DNA for the CDR3 is TGCAGTGCGGAACCCAGGGTTAGCTCCTACAATGAGCAGTTCTTC.